This is a list of T cell receptor beta chains from one sample in a study of beta chain features in type 1 diabetes. Libraries were prepared by immunoSEQ multiplex PCR; TCRdb keeps only in-frame clonotypes and omits some of them. This repertoire shows about 340,000 clones, roughly 12% found once; its top ten account for about 0.016%. The sample consisted of naive CD4+ T cells from blood. All receptors derive from a woman younger than 35 with type 1 diabetes. Each CDR3 is given with its conserved first and last residue. A D gene is named only where the DNA matches it firmly. Clone size is stated in some rows and not others, as once, few, many or a class when expanded.

j_gene	v_gene	abundance	d_gene	CDR3nt	CDR3aa
TRBJ2-7	TRBV18	NA	TRBD2	TGTGCCAGCTCACCAGGGGACGGGAGGGACGAGCAGTACTTC	CASSPGDGRDEQYF
TRBJ1-2	TRBV30	NA	NA	TGTGCCTGGAGTGTACTGGTAGCTAACTATGGCTACACCTTC	CAWSVLVANYGYTF
TRBJ1-2	TRBV4-2	few	NA	TGTGCCAGCAGCCAAGGGGTTCAACAGCTCTATGGCTACACCTTC	CASSQGVQQLYGYTF
TRBJ2-3	TRBV29-1	few	NA	TGCAGCGTTACGGGAGCAACAGATACGCAGTATTTT	CSVTGATDTQYF
TRBJ1-2	TRBV30	NA	NA	TGTGCCTGGAGTGACGGGACAAACTATGGCTACACCTTC	CAWSDGTNYGYTF
TRBJ1-1	TRBV30	NA	NA	TGTGCCTTCCGCACAGGGAAAATCGGGCCCCGAACTGAAGCTTTCTTT	CAFRTGKIGPRTEAFF
TRBJ2-1	TRBV28	NA	NA	TGTGCCAGCAGTTTATTGGTCCAGCGTGAGCAGTTCTTC	CASSLLVQREQFF
TRBJ2-1	TRBV4-2	NA	NA	TGTGCCAGCAGCCAAGCTCCCCAGGGGCCTAGCTCCTACAATGAGCAGTTCTTC	CASSQAPQGPSSYNEQFF
TRBJ1-4	TRBV6-6	few	NA	TGTGCCAGCAGTTACCTTGCAACTAATGAAAAACTGTTTTTT	CASSYLATNEKLFF
TRBJ2-2	TRBV4-1	NA	NA	TGCGCCAGCAGCCAAGATCGGGGGAGGTCTAACACCGGGGAGCTGTTTTTT	CASSQDRGRSNTGELFF
TRBJ2-1	TRBV5-1	NA	TRBD1	TGCGCCAGCAGCTTGGCCGGTGGGACAGAAAATGAGCAGTTCTTC	CASSLAGGTENEQFF
TRBJ1-1	TRBV9	NA	NA	TGTGCCAGCAGCGGACAGGACCAGGGTGAAGCTTTCTTT	CASSGQDQGEAFF
TRBJ2-2	TRBV7-6	few	NA	TGTGCCAGCAGCTTTCTAGGGACTGCCGGGGAGCTGTTTTTT	CASSFLGTAGELFF
TRBJ2-1	TRBV28	NA	TRBD2	TGTGCCAGCAGTTCCCTATTAGCGGGAGGGTACAATGAGCAGTTCTTC	CASSSLLAGGYNEQFF
TRBJ2-1	TRBV18	NA	TRBD1	TGTGCCAGCTCTTTTGGGACAGGGGCAACCTACAATGAGCAGTTCTTC	CASSFGTGATYNEQFF
TRBJ1-1	TRBV25-1	few	NA	TGTGCCAGCAGTGCCTTGAGGAACACTGAAGCTTTCTTT	CASSALRNTEAFF
TRBJ2-5	TRBV28	NA	TRBD2	TGTGCCAGCAGTTCCGTGGCGGGAGGGCCGGGAGAGACCCAGTACTTC	CASSSVAGGPGETQYF
TRBJ2-1	TRBV27	few	TRBD1	TGTGCCAGCAGTAGGGGACAGGGGGGCTACAATGAGCAGTTCTTC	CASSRGQGGYNEQFF
TRBJ1-1	TRBV5-1	few	TRBD1	TGCGCCAGCAGCTCCCAGGACAGGGGCGAAGCTTTCTTT	CASSSQDRGEAFF
TRBJ2-3	TRBV5-1	NA	TRBD1	TGCGCCAGCAGTAAGACAGGGGCTAGCACAGATACGCAGTATTTT	CASSKTGASTDTQYF
TRBJ2-1	TRBV15	NA	NA	TGTGCCACCAGCAGAGAAGCGGGTGACACGAACAATGAGCAGTTCTTC	CATSREAGDTNNEQFF
TRBJ2-5	TRBV5-4	NA	TRBD1	TGTGCCAGCAGCCCCGGGACAGTCCAAGAGACCCAGTACTTC	CASSPGTVQETQYF
TRBJ1-2	TRBV2	NA	NA	TGTGCCAGCAGCCCAGAGATGAGACTTGGGGGCTACACCTTC	CASSPEMRLGGYTF
TRBJ1-1	TRBV27	NA	TRBD1	TGTGCCAGCAGTTTTAGGACAGGGGGCATGAACACTGAAGCTTTCTTT	CASSFRTGGMNTEAFF
TRBJ2-4	TRBV5-1	few	NA	TGCGCCAGCAGCCCCCTAGCGTTAGCCAAAAACATTCAGTACTTC	CASSPLALAKNIQYF
TRBJ2-1	TRBV28	few	NA	TGTGCCAGCAGTTTAAGCCCGCTATGGTCCCTGCAGTTCTTC	CASSLSPLWSLQFF
TRBJ2-1	TRBV4-1	NA	TRBD2	TGCGCCAGCAGCCAAGATAGAGCGACGGGATTTAGAGGGACTAGCCGCTTAGAGCAGTTCTTC	CASSQDRATGFRGTSRLEQFF
TRBJ2-5	TRBV9	few	TRBD1	TGTGCCAGCAGCCCCGGAGACAGGGTTGAGACCCAGTACTTC	CASSPGDRVETQYF
TRBJ2-1	TRBV11-2	few	TRBD2	TGTGCCAGCACCTTACAGCGGGAGCAGGTCAATGAGCAGTTCTTC	CASTLQREQVNEQFF
TRBJ1-2	TRBV15	NA	NA	TGTGCCACCAGCAGAGATACTAGTGATGGCTACACCTTC	CATSRDTSDGYTF